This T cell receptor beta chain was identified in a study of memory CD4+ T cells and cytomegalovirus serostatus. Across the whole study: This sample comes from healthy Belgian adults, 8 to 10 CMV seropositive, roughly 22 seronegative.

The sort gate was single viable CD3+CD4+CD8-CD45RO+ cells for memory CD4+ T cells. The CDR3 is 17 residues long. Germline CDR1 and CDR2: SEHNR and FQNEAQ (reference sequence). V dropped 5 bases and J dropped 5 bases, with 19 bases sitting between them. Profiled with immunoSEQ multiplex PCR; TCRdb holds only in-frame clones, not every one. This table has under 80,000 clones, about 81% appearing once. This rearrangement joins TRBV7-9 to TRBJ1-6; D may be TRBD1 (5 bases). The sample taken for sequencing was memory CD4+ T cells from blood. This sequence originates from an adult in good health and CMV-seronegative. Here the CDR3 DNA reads TGTGCCAGCAGCGCGGGGGTCGGGAGCTCGGATAATTCACCCCTCCACTTT. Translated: CASSAGVGSSDNSPLHF.